This TCR beta chain comes out of a study of blood T cells in healthy people across ages. Study-level points and caveats: Long-lived donors carried more naive CD4+ cells and greater diversity than aged donors.

A second PCR of 7 to 11 cycles used a sample-barcoded 5' primer and a J-beta primer mix. MiXCR, run by TCRdb on the 5' RACE reads, gives a single entry per CDR3 protein. The data show about 1.8 million distinct CDR3 sequences, around 50% seen once. This clonotype has a handful of counts. Antigen specificity is unknown. Investigators took about 9.1 milliliters of peripheral blood from every donor. CDR1 and CDR2 from the germline V gene are SGHNT and YYREEE (reference sequence). The CDR3 length is 12 residues. The rearrangement links TRBV5-4 to TRBJ2-7; D uncertain. The last part of the DNA fits TRBJ2-5 better; the J call may be wrong. The sample consisted of blood. The sequence came from a woman between 35 and 50 years old in good health. CDR3 sequence (DNA): TGTGCCAGCAGGACCGACCGAGAGACCCAGTACTTC. Its protein is CASRTDRETQYF.